A selection of T cell receptor beta chains follows, all from one sample in a study of T cell responses to AZD1222 COVID-19 vaccine. Method: immunoSEQ multiplex PCR; TCRdb's copy keeps in-frame clones and lacks some. The data contain about 140,000 clones, 91% of them singletons. The input for sequencing was peripheral blood, taken on day 0 of AZD1222 vaccination. All receptors come from an adult in good health. The CDR3 runs from the conserved cysteine through the conserved F or W. The size of a clone is reported for some rows only, either as once, few or many, or as a class for expanded clones.

clone size: NA
J gene: TRBJ1-5
V gene: TRBV9
CDR3 protein: CASSVGGRQPQHF

clone size: NA
J gene: TRBJ2-5
V gene: TRBV11-2
CDR3 protein: CASSLDAWQETQYF

clone size: NA
J gene: TRBJ1-1
V gene: TRBV19
CDR3 protein: CASSIPGQGRAEAFF

clone size: NA
J gene: TRBJ2-3
V gene: TRBV6-1
CDR3 protein: CASRGTTGRTDTQYF

clone size: NA
J gene: TRBJ1-2
V gene: TRBV28
CDR3 protein: CASSLIRGQGRGYTF

clone size: NA
J gene: TRBJ1-1
V gene: TRBV18
CDR3 protein: CASFGQPNTEAFF

clone size: NA
J gene: TRBJ2-3
V gene: TRBV12-5
CDR3 protein: CASGLVIGGQGGDTQYF

clone size: NA
J gene: TRBJ1-5
V gene: TRBV6-1
CDR3 protein: CASSERLNQPQHF

clone size: NA
J gene: TRBJ1-3
V gene: TRBV4-2
CDR3 protein: CASSQGYRGTGNTIYF

clone size: few
J gene: TRBJ1-1
V gene: TRBV7-2
CDR3 protein: CASSFERGIEAFF

clone size: once
J gene: TRBJ2-1
V gene: TRBV12-3/TRBV12-4
CDR3 protein: CASRAGGRNEQFF

clone size: NA
J gene: TRBJ2-6
V gene: TRBV28
CDR3 protein: CALGDGNSGANVLTF

clone size: NA
J gene: TRBJ1-5
V gene: TRBV15
CDR3 protein: CATSSLLQGHQPQHF

clone size: NA
J gene: TRBJ1-3
V gene: TRBV3-1/TRBV3-2
CDR3 protein: CASSQQGASGNTIYF

clone size: NA
J gene: TRBJ1-2
V gene: TRBV15
CDR3 protein: CATSRDRVDFTF

clone size: NA
J gene: TRBJ1-5
V gene: TRBV28
CDR3 protein: CASSLQGEPQHF

clone size: NA
J gene: TRBJ2-2
V gene: TRBV14
CDR3 protein: CASSLWTGGNTGELFF